The 8 T cell receptor beta chains reported below all come from one sample, sequenced in a study of blood T cell repertoires in COVID-19. Assay used: immunoSEQ multiplex PCR; TCRdb lists only in-frame clones, some missing. In the table there are 150,000 or so clones, 84% of which are singletons. Sample: PBMCs or T cells enriched from blood (not recorded which). These receptors originate from a man aged 50 to 60 who had recovered from COVID-19.

CDR3 amino acids: CAWSVGGGSDTQYF. CDR3 in DNA: TGTGCCTGGAGTGTGGGCGGGGGGTCAGATACGCAGTATTTT. The chain recombines TRBV30 with TRBJ2-3; 8 bases fit TRBD2. Germline V gives CDR1 GTSNPN, CDR2 SVGIG (reference sequence). Trimming took 0 bases from V and 4 from J; bases not matched to a gene: 3. This CDR3 region has 14 residues.

The rearrangement joins TRBV5-1 to TRBJ1-1; D ambiguous. CDR3 length: 13 residues. Trimming pared 7 bases from V and 1 base from J, leaving 11 bases between. Per germline, CDR1 SGHRS and CDR2 YFSETQ. CDR3 amino acids: CASLSPGNTEAFF. The CDR3 DNA follows: TGCGCCAGCCTTTCCCCCGGGAACACTGAAGCTTTCTTT. The full variable domain, in which reference TRBV5-1 and TRBJ1-1 provide the parts outside the CDR3, is KAGVTQTPRYLIKTRGQQVTLSCSPISGHRSVSWYQQTPGQGLQFLFEYFSETQRNKGNFPGRFSGRQFSNSRSEMNVSTLELGDSALYLCASLSPGNTEAFFGQGTRLTVV.

The rearrangement joins TRBV29-1 to TRBJ1-1, with D perhaps matching TRBD1 (6 bases). CDR3 length equals 12 residues. Germline V lookup: CDR1 SQVTM, CDR2 ANQGSEA. V lost 4 bases and J 9 bases, leaving 15 bases between the germline ends. The CDR3 nucleotides read TGCAGCGTTGGTCAGGACAGCTCAAAAGCTTTCTTT. Protein product: CSVGQDSSKAFF.

The gene calls are TRBV6-1 and TRBJ1-4, with 12 bases aligning to TRBD1. Trimming took 4 bases from V and 0 from J; bases not matched to a gene: 6. The CDR3 covers 18 residues. Germline V lookup: CDR1 MNHNS, CDR2 SASEGT. The CDR3, as DNA: TGTGCCAGCAGTGGGGGACAGGGGGCGTTGGCAACTAATGAAAAACTGTTTTTT. Encoded protein: CASSGGQGALATNEKLFF.

J is TRBJ1-1 and V is TRBV5-1; tentative D call: TRBD1 (5 bases). Germline-derived CDR1 and CDR2 are SGHRS and YFSETQ. The V and J ends lost 0 bases and 3 bases respectively, with 12 bases between them. This CDR3 region has 15 residues. CDR3: CASSLASGWDTEAFF. As DNA, the CDR3 is TGCGCCAGCAGCTTGGCTTCAGGGTGGGACACTGAAGCTTTCTTT.

This rearrangement joins TRBV6-5 to TRBJ1-2; TRBD1 might be the D (6 bases). The CDR3 has 11 amino acids. V lost 11 bases and J 5 bases, leaving 12 bases between the germline ends. Germline lookup yields CDR1 MNHEY and CDR2 SVGAGI. The CDR3 bases are TGTGCCGACAGCGACAGGTATGGCTACACCTTC. Translation gives CADSDRYGYTF.

CDR3: CASSLAGMNTEAFF. DNA of the CDR3: TGTGCCAGCAGCTTAGCAGGCATGAACACTGAAGCTTTCTTT. The V gene is TRBV11-2, the J gene TRBJ1-1; no clear D gene. Germline V gene sequence: CDR1 SGHAT, CDR2 FQNNGV. Trimming took off 1 base at V and 0 bases at J, with 6 bases between the two ends. This CDR3 contains 14 residues.

This clone is a singleton in its sample. The chain carries TRBV30 and TRBJ1-1; 7 nucleotides line up with TRBD1. Trimming at V came to 3 bases and at J to 4 bases, leaving 8 bases not matched to a gene. CDR1 GTSNPN and CDR2 SVGIG come from the germline V gene (reference sequence). The CDR3 runs 14 residues. For the CDR3, the DNA is TGTGCCTGGAGAAGACAGGGCGCGAGCACTGAAGCTTTCTTT. Its translation is CAWRRQGASTEAFF. Full variable domain (outside the CDR3, taken from reference TRBV30 and TRBJ1-1): SQTIHQWPATLVQPVGSPLSLECTVEGTSNPNLYWYRQAAGRGLQLLFYSVGIGQISSEVPQNLSASRPQDRQFILSSKKLLLSDSGFYLCAWRRQGASTEAFFGQGTRLTVV.